What follows are 20 T cell receptor beta chains derived from one specimen sequenced in a study of blood T cell repertoires in COVID-19. Sequenced by immunoSEQ multiplex PCR; TCRdb stores in-frame clones only, minus some. The data hold around 300,000 clones, with over 75% observed a single time. Sequencing was done on a sample of peripheral blood. The receptors shown here come from a man aged 45-65 years with active or convalescent COVID-19.

This clone came up once. The chain joins TRBV18 to TRBJ1-4; 9 bases fit TRBD1. Germline V gene lookup returns CDR1 KGHSH and CDR2 LQKENI. V dropped 8 bases and J dropped 6; count of bases not matched to a gene: 4. This CDR3 region has 13 residues. The CDR3 reads CASAGTGYEKLFF. Here the CDR3 DNA reads TGTGCCAGCGCCGGGACAGGGTATGAAAAACTGTTTTTT.

About this clone itself: Other DNA sequences within the sample encode an identical CDR3. The chain has TRBV5-1 and TRBJ2-7; possible D gene TRBD2, 6 bases. The germline V gene encodes CDR1 SGHRS and CDR2 YFSETQ. The length of the CDR3 is 13 residues. Trimming took 4 bases from V and 1 from J, leaving 9 bases between them. CDR3: CASSPAGSYEQYF. CDR3 coding DNA: TGCGCCAGCAGCCCGGCGGGGTCCTACGAGCAGTACTTC.

The V and J genes are TRBV7-9 and TRBJ1-1; D is uncertain. V was pared by 4 bases and J by 6 bases, with 12 bases between. Germline V lookup: CDR1 SEHNR, CDR2 FQNEAQ (reference sequence). This CDR3 has 13 residues. The CDR3, as DNA: TGTGCCAGCAGCTACGAGGTAATAGCTGAAGCTTTCTTT. Residues: CASSYEVIAEAFF. Together with reference TRBV7-9 and TRBJ1-1, the CDR3 gives the full variable domain: DTGVSQNPRHKITKRGQNVTFRCDPISEHNRLYWYRQTLGQGPEFLTYFQNEAQLEKSRLLSDRFSAERPKGSFSTLEIQRTEQGDSAMYLCASSYEVIAEAFFGQGTRLTVV.

V usage is TRBV7-3 and J usage is TRBJ2-3; perhaps TRBD2 as D (5 bases). The V and J ends lost 5 bases and 4 bases respectively, with 10 bases between them. Germline V gene data show CDR1 as SGHTA and CDR2 as FQGTGA. The CDR3 is made up of 13 amino acids. CDR3 protein: CASSLERADTQYF. The CDR3 DNA follows: TGTGCCAGCAGCCTCGAGAGGGCAGATACGCAGTATTTT. The variable domain in full, completed from reference TRBV7-3 and TRBJ2-3, reads GAGVSQTPSNKVTEKGKYVELRCDPISGHTALYWYRQSLGQGPEFLIYFQGTGAADDSGLPNDRFFAVRPEGSVSTLKIQRTERGDSAVYLCASSLERADTQYFGPGTRLTVL.

This clone was detected only once. The chain has TRBV30 and TRBJ2-7; D may be TRBD1 (5 bases). V was pared by 0 bases and J by 4 bases, with 7 bases between. Germline V gives CDR1 GTSNPN, CDR2 SVGIG (reference sequence). This CDR3 has 12 amino acids. The CDR3 protein is CAWSVDRYEQYF. The DNA for the CDR3 is TGTGCCTGGAGTGTTGACAGATACGAGCAGTACTTC.

J is TRBJ1-5 and V is TRBV19; tentatively, D is TRBD1 (6 bases). Germline CDR1 and CDR2: LNHDA and SQIVND (reference sequence). This CDR3 region has 18 residues. Trimming stripped 6 bases from V and 0 bases from J, with 21 bases between. The CDR3 sequence: CASSHMVRAGDSNQPQHF. Written as DNA, the CDR3 is TGTGCCAGTAGCCATATGGTTCGAGCAGGGGATAGCAATCAGCCCCAGCATTTT.

Points on this clone: The same CDR3 can be traced to other DNA sequences in this sample. The rearrangement links TRBV2 to TRBJ1-2, with D maybe TRBD1 (6 bases). CDR1 is SNHLY and CDR2 is FYNNEI in the germline V gene. V lost 4 bases, J lost 4 bases, and 16 bases lay in between. This CDR3 region has 15 residues. CDR3 region: CASSGGGGGSYGYTF. DNA of the CDR3: TGTGCCAGCAGTGGAGGGGGAGGGGGTAGCTATGGCTACACCTTC.

This clone was seen just once. V usage is TRBV4-3 and J usage is TRBJ2-3; 9 positions match TRBD1. CDR1 and CDR2 from the germline V gene are LGHNA and YSLEER. J gave up 1 base and V 3 bases, and 5 bases lay outside the gene matches. This CDR3 comprises 16 residues. The CDR3 sequence is CASSHHRDRGTDTQYF. Here the CDR3 DNA reads TGCGCCAGCAGCCACCACCGGGACAGGGGCACAGATACGCAGTATTTT.

V is TRBV5-4 and J is TRBJ1-2; 8 bases agree with TRBD1. The CDR3 sequence is 15 residues long. The V segment lost 4 bases and the J segment 6 bases; nucleotides outside the gene matches: 11. CDR1 and CDR2 (germline): SGHNT, YYREEE (reference sequence). The DNA of the CDR3 is TGTGCCAGCAGCGGGATGACAGGGGCGGGTGATGGCTACACCTTC. This gives the protein CASSGMTGAGDGYTF. Full variable domain (outside the CDR3, taken from reference TRBV5-4 and TRBJ1-2): ETGVTQSPTHLIKTRGQQVTLRCSSQSGHNTVSWYQQALGQGPQFIFQYYREEENGRGNFPPRFSGLQFPNYSSELNVNALELDDSALYLCASSGMTGAGDGYTFGSGTRLTVV.

This chain connects TRBV3-1 (or the pseudogene TRBV3-2) to TRBJ2-3; 10 positions match TRBD1. J gave up 2 bases and V 5 bases, and 7 bases lay outside the gene matches. Germline V gives CDR1 LGHDT, CDR2 YNNKEL (reference sequence). This CDR3 is 16 amino acids long. The DNA of the CDR3 is TGTGCCAGCAGCTTCCGGGACAGGGGATTCACAGATACGCAGTATTTT. Its protein is CASSFRDRGFTDTQYF.

This clone was detected only once. V gene TRBV19 combines with J gene TRBJ2-7; 7 nucleotides line up with TRBD1. Germline assignment: CDR1 LNHDA and CDR2 SQIVND (reference sequence). This CDR3 is 15 amino acids long. After removal of 4 bases from V and 2 bases from J, the junction contained 8 bases not matched to a gene. CDR3 nucleotide sequence: TGTGCCAGTAGTACCACCCCCACAGGGGCCTACGAGCAGTACTTC. As protein: CASSTTPTGAYEQYF. The full variable domain, its missing parts supplied by reference TRBV19 and TRBJ2-7, is DGGITQSPKYLFRKEGQNVTLSCEQNLNHDAMYWYRQDPGQGLRLIYYSQIVNDFQKGDIAEGYSVSREKKESFPLTVTSAQKNPTAFYLCASSTTPTGAYEQYFGPGTRLTVT.

The CDR3 DNA sequence: TGTGCCAGCAGCGGGTTGGGACTAGCGGGAGCTGATGAGCAGTTCTTC. Encoded protein: CASSGLGLAGADEQFF. The V call is TRBV9, the J call TRBJ2-1; 14 bases match TRBD2. V shed 3 bases, J shed 8 bases, and the junction held 7 bases outside the gene matches. The germline gives CDR1 SGDLS, CDR2 YYNGEE. This CDR3 spans 16 amino acids.

The rearrangement uses TRBV4-3 and TRBJ2-5; D unclear. Germline V gene sequence: CDR1 LGHNA, CDR2 YSLEER. V was pared by 0 bases and J by 0 bases, with 8 bases between. The CDR3 has 15 amino acids. The DNA of the CDR3 is TGCGCCAGCAGCCAAGAATGGGCAGACCAAGAGACCCAGTACTTC. It encodes CASSQEWADQETQYF.

The chain joins TRBV5-1 to TRBJ1-2; possibly TRBD1 for D (5 bases). The germline V gene has CDR1 SGHRS and CDR2 YFSETQ. Deletions cut 4 bases from V and 3 bases from J, with 13 bases between. The CDR3 spans 14 residues. The CDR3 DNA reads TGCGCCAGCAGCGGGAGGGACGGCGACTATGGCTACACCTTC. This encodes CASSGRDGDYGYTF.

The chain has TRBV5-4 and TRBJ1-3; no clear D gene. The germline V gene has CDR1 SGHNT and CDR2 YYREEE (reference sequence). V was cut by 5 bases and J by 0 bases, with 9 bases left in between. The CDR3 has 14 residues. The CDR3 nucleotides are TGTGCCAGCAGACGGTCCGACTCTGGAAACACCATATATTTT. Residues: CASRRSDSGNTIYF. The variable domain in full, completed from reference TRBV5-4 and TRBJ1-3, reads ETGVTQSPTHLIKTRGQQVTLRCSSQSGHNTVSWYQQALGQGPQFIFQYYREEENGRGNFPPRFSGLQFPNYSSELNVNALELDDSALYLCASRRSDSGNTIYFGEGSWLTVV.

The CDR3 DNA follows: TGTGCCAGCAGTCCCGGCCAAGGGGGCTATCAGCCCCAGCATTTT. The encoded protein is CASSPGQGGYQPQHF. This chain connects TRBV6-5 to TRBJ1-5, with 7 bases aligning to TRBD1. There are 15 residues in the CDR3. In germline, CDR1 is MNHEY, CDR2 SVGAGI. J gave up 5 bases and V 5 bases, and 9 bases lay outside the gene matches.

The rearrangement links TRBV18 to TRBJ2-7; D might be TRBD2 (6 bases). This CDR3 is built from 14 residues. Trimming took 0 bases from V and 3 from J, leaving 9 bases between them. The V gene's germline CDR1 is KGHSH and CDR2 LQKENI. This CDR3 is CASSPPSGSYEQYF. The CDR3 region has the DNA TGTGCCAGCTCACCACCTAGCGGAAGCTACGAGCAGTACTTC.

The J gene is TRBJ1-3, the V gene TRBV30; D not certain. Trimming pared 0 bases from V and 0 bases from J, leaving 3 bases between. The CDR3 has 13 amino acids. Germline V CDR1 and CDR2: GTSNPN, SVGIG (reference sequence). This chain's CDR3 is CAWSVSSGNTIYF. DNA for the CDR3: TGTGCCTGGAGTGTCTCCTCTGGAAACACCATATATTTT.

This rearrangement joins TRBV6-5 to TRBJ1-6; D is perhaps TRBD1 (5 bases). This CDR3 is built from 13 residues. Trimming stripped 5 bases from V and 8 bases from J, with 10 bases between. Germline V lookup: CDR1 MNHEY, CDR2 SVGAGI. The CDR3 DNA reads TGTGCCAGCAGTCCCCGCAGGGATTCACCCCTCCACTTT. It codes for CASSPRRDSPLHF.

The rearrangement uses TRBV7-3 and TRBJ2-1; 9 nucleotides align to TRBD2. V lost 5 bases to trimming and J lost 3 bases; unmatched junction nucleotides: 2. CDR1 SGHTA and CDR2 FQGTGA come from the germline V gene. This CDR3 spans 14 amino acids. CDR3 nucleotide sequence: TGTGCCAGCAGCCGACTAGCGGACTACAATGAGCAGTTCTTC. It encodes CASSRLADYNEQFF.